One sample yielded the 22 T cell receptor beta chains listed below, sequenced in a study of CD8 T cells in Susac syndrome. About 0.5 to 1 ug RNA was reverse transcribed with random hexamers. Each CDR3 protein is one row after TCRdb ran MiXCR on the immunoSEQ multiplex PCR reads. This table has 100,000 to 150,000 distinct CDR3 sequences, more than 90% appearing once. Input material: CD8+ T cells from PBMCs. All receptors come from a human donor with Susac syndrome.

The rearrangement uses TRBV6-1 and TRBJ2-7; TRBD2 matches at 7 bases. J gave up 3 bases and V 3 bases, and 5 bases lay outside the gene matches. The germline V gene encodes CDR1 MNHNS and CDR2 SASEGT. The CDR3 is 14 residues long. The CDR3 is CASSDSGGNYEQYF. The CDR3 DNA reads TGTGCCAGCAGTGATTCGGGGGGTAACTACGAGCAGTACTTC.

The chain uses TRBV7-9 and TRBJ1-1; D remains unclear. The germline V gene encodes CDR1 SEHNR and CDR2 FQNEAQ (reference sequence). The CDR3 spans 13 residues. Trimming left V 7 bases short and J 3 bases short, with 12 bases between. CDR3 DNA sequence: TGTGCCAGCACCAGAACAGCCTACACTGAAGCTTTCTTT. Protein sequence: CASTRTAYTEAFF.

The V call is TRBV4-2, the J call TRBJ2-5; TRBD1 matches 10 bases. This CDR3 comprises 15 residues. V dropped 1 base and J dropped 5; count of bases not matched to a gene: 4. Germline-derived CDR1 and CDR2 are LGHNA and YNFKEQ. CDR3 in amino acids: CASSQATGGGETQYF. DNA for the CDR3: TGTGCCAGCAGCCAAGCGACAGGGGGCGGGGAGACCCAGTACTTC.

This chain joins TRBV6-2 or TRBV6-3 and TRBJ1-2; the match to TRBD1 covers 7 bases. The ends lost 0 bases at V and 4 bases at J; junction bases unmatched: 8. The CDR3 has 16 amino acids. The germline CDR1 and CDR2 sequences are MNHEY and SVGEGT. Written as DNA, the CDR3 is TGTGCCAGCAGTTACTCGGAGACAGGGACTCGCTATGGCTACACCTTC. Translated, it gives CASSYSETGTRYGYTF.

The chain employs TRBV29-1 and TRBJ2-1; 12 bases map to TRBD2. With 3 bases clipped from V and 8 bases from J, the junction kept 11 bases outside the gene matches. CDR1 and CDR2 from the germline V gene are SQVTM and ANQGSEA. The length of the CDR3 is 16 residues. The CDR3 coding sequence is TGCAGCGTTGACGCGGGAACTAGCGGGGGGACAGATGAGCAGTTCTTC. This codes for CSVDAGTSGGTDEQFF.

The rearrangement uses TRBV20-1 and TRBJ1-4; D might be TRBD1 (5 bases). The CDR3 is made up of 14 amino acids. V was clipped by 5 bases and J by 4 bases, with 14 bases between them. The germline V gene encodes CDR1 DFQATT and CDR2 SNEGSKA (reference sequence). The CDR3: CSAPAEGYNEKLFF. The CDR3 DNA reads TGCAGTGCTCCCGCAGAGGGGTATAATGAAAAACTGTTTTTT.

V gene TRBV9 combines with J gene TRBJ2-5, with unresolved D. CDR3 size: 13 residues. Germline V CDR1 and CDR2: SGDLS, YYNGEE. V lost 6 bases, J lost 2 bases, and 11 bases lay in between. The CDR3 protein is CASKSAYQETQYF. The CDR3 DNA reads as TGTGCCAGCAAATCGGCGTATCAAGAGACCCAGTACTTC.

The V gene is TRBV15, the J gene TRBJ1-2; D remains ambiguous. Between the trimmed V and J ends, which lost 3 bases and 5 bases, there was a span of 10 bases. This CDR3 is built from 13 residues. Looked up from germline, CDR1 is LNHNV and CDR2 is YYDKDF (reference sequence). The chain's CDR3 is CATSSSALYGYTF. The CDR3 nucleotides are TGTGCCACCAGCAGCAGCGCTTTATATGGCTACACCTTC.

The DNA of the CDR3 is TGCAGTGCTAGAGATCCTAGTTTGGGGGACAGGGGACCTGCAGATACGCAGTATTTT. It encodes CSARDPSLGDRGPADTQYF. The J gene is TRBJ2-3, the V gene TRBV20-1; 10 nucleotides match TRBD1. The CDR3 runs to 19 residues. Trimming took 0 bases from V and 4 from J; bases not matched to a gene: 16. Germline-derived CDR1 and CDR2 are DFQATT and SNEGSKA (reference sequence).

This clonotype came up once. DNA of the CDR3: TGCAGCGTTGAGGGTAACAGGGATGGCTACACCTTC. This encodes CSVEGNRDGYTF. The chain links TRBV29-1 to TRBJ1-2; tentative D call: TRBD1 (6 bases). The CDR3 consists of 12 residues. Germline V CDR1 and CDR2: SQVTM, ANQGSEA. Trimming stripped 3 bases from V and 6 bases from J, with 11 bases between.

The chain carries TRBV12-3 or TRBV12-4 and TRBJ1-2; D gene uncertain. The CDR3 loop spans 13 amino acids. V was clipped by 5 bases and J by 5 bases, with 12 bases between them. The CDR3 DNA sequence: TGTGCCAGCAGTCCAGGTCGTGGATATGGCTACACCTTC. Translation: CASSPGRGYGYTF.

This chain links TRBV12-3 or TRBV12-4 with TRBJ2-3; D is perhaps TRBD1 (5 bases). Trimming took 6 bases from V and 0 from J, leaving 16 bases between them. The CDR3 is made up of 16 amino acids. CDR3 nucleotide sequence: TGTGCCAGCAGGCCTGACAGCGAAGCTAGCACAGATACGCAGTATTTT. Protein product: CASRPDSEASTDTQYF.

The chain joins TRBV18 to TRBJ2-7; no clear D. CDR1 and CDR2 (germline): KGHSH, LQKENI. CDR3 length: 14 residues. V lost 3 bases and J lost 3, with 12 bases in between. The CDR3 sequence is CASSPETNLYEQYF. The DNA for the CDR3 is TGTGCCAGCTCACCCGAGACAAATCTCTACGAGCAGTACTTC.

The J gene is TRBJ1-2, the V gene TRBV19, with D tentatively TRBD1 (5 bases). This CDR3 region has 15 residues. The V gene lost 7 bases and the J gene lost 3 bases, with 18 bases spanning the gap. Germline lookup yields CDR1 LNHDA and CDR2 SQIVND (reference sequence). The CDR3 protein is CASNRAQGLDYGYTF. As DNA, the CDR3 is TGTGCCAGTAACCGGGCGCAGGGCCTGGACTATGGCTACACCTTC.

The chain carries TRBV4-2 and TRBJ2-3; 11 bases line up with TRBD2. J was trimmed by 0 bases and V by 0 bases; bases with no gene match: 5. CDR3 length: 18 residues. From germline, CDR1 is LGHNA and CDR2 YNFKEQ. CDR3 loop: CASSQDQGLAASTDTQYF. The DNA of the CDR3 is TGTGCCAGCAGCCAAGATCAGGGACTAGCGGCTAGCACAGATACGCAGTATTTT.

The sample holds one count of this clonotype. This chain joins TRBV30 and TRBJ2-4, with 9 positions matching TRBD1. Germline lookup yields CDR1 GTSNPN and CDR2 SVGIG (reference sequence). Trimming at V came to 3 bases and at J to 4 bases, leaving 1 base not matched to a gene. The CDR3 covers 13 residues. The CDR3 bases are TGTGCCTGGAGCGGGACAGGGAAAAACATTCAGTACTTC. This encodes CAWSGTGKNIQYF. The full variable domain, rest sourced from reference TRBV30 and TRBJ2-4, is SQTIHQWPATLVQPVGSPLSLECTVEGTSNPNLYWYRQAAGRGLQLLFYSVGIGQISSEVPQNLSASRPQDRQFILSSKKLLLSDSGFYLCAWSGTGKNIQYFGAGTRLSVL.

The CDR3 loop reads CASSYRRDYNDSPLHF. CDR3 DNA: TGTGCCAGCAGTTACCGCCGGGACTACAATGATTCACCCCTCCACTTT. The J gene is TRBJ1-6, the V gene TRBV6-5, with a possible D match to TRBD1 (5 bases). V was cut by 2 bases and J by 8 bases, with 16 bases left in between. The CDR3 totals 16 residues. Germline CDR1 reads MNHEY; CDR2 reads SVGAGI.

A single count supports this clonotype. V usage is TRBV5-6 and J usage is TRBJ2-1; D uncertain. V lost 0 bases to trimming and J lost 9 bases, with 13 bases between them. Germline V gene lookup returns CDR1 SGHDT and CDR2 YYEEEE. The CDR3 is made up of 14 amino acids. CDR3 residues: CASSLAGPHAEQFF. CDR3 nucleotides: TGTGCCAGCAGCTTGGCAGGTCCTCACGCTGAGCAGTTCTTC.

In this sample, this clonotype turned up a few times. The chain carries TRBV5-4 and TRBJ2-4, with 7 bases that match TRBD1. Germline CDR1 reads SGHNT; CDR2 reads YYREEE (reference sequence). This CDR3 comprises 13 residues. After removal of 5 bases from V and 6 bases from J, the junction contained 5 bases not matched to a gene. CDR3 sequence: CASSFGTVNIQYF. The DNA for the CDR3 is TGTGCCAGCAGTTTCGGGACAGTAAACATTCAGTACTTC.

The V call is TRBV4-1, the J call TRBJ1-5; D is unresolved. CDR1 and CDR2 from the germline V gene are MGHRA and YSYEKL. With 1 base removed from V and 5 bases from J, the gap between germline ends came to 9 bases. CDR3 length: 14 residues. For the CDR3, the DNA is TGCGCCAGCAGCCAAGCCGAGGGATATCAGCCCCAGCATTTT. As protein: CASSQAEGYQPQHF.

The chain links TRBV11-2 to TRBJ2-1; TRBD1 agrees at 10 bases. CDR1 and CDR2 (germline): SGHAT, FQNNGV. The length of the CDR3 is 16 residues. Germline trimming cut 5 bases from V and 4 bases from J; bases unmatched to any gene: 8. The CDR3 reads CASSNPGQGMYNEQFF. The CDR3 nucleotides read TGTGCCAGCAGCAACCCGGGACAGGGGATGTACAATGAGCAGTTCTTC.

The chain has TRBV4-1 and TRBJ2-2; TRBD1 matches 8 bases. V lost 2 bases, J lost 1 base, and 3 bases stayed unmatched. In germline, CDR1 is MGHRA, CDR2 YSYEKL. The CDR3 is 16 residues long. DNA for the CDR3: TGCGCCAGCAGCCAACTGGGACAGGTGAACACCGGGGAGCTGTTTTTT. Amino acids: CASSQLGQVNTGELFF.